This is a list of T cell receptor beta chains from one sample in a study of T cell repertoires in cytomegalovirus infection. Each CDR3 protein is one row after TCRdb ran MiXCR on the reads. The top ten hold around 4.5% of the sample, which has hundreds of thousands of distinct CDR3 sequences, around a tenth seen once. Sequencing input: PBMCs. The receptors shown here come from a human donor in good health (CMV status not recorded). Some clones in this sample may be carry-over from other donors' samples. CDR3s include the opening cysteine and the closing phenylalanine or tryptophan. Each record gives: J gene, clone size, D gene, V gene, CDR3 protein, CDR3 DNA. The D gene is left open where the match is weak. A row's size may be missing; if present it is once, few, many or a size class.

j_gene: TRBJ2-5; abundance: few; d_gene: -; v_gene: TRBV2; CDR3aa: CASSEAQSPRQETQYF; CDR3nt: TGTGCCAGCAGTGAAGCTCAAAGCCCTAGACAAGAGACCCAGTACTTC
j_gene: TRBJ1-1; abundance: many; d_gene: TRBD1; v_gene: TRBV28; CDR3aa: CASVTGGGTEAFF; CDR3nt: TGTGCCAGCGTTACAGGGGGCGGCACTGAAGCTTTCTTT
j_gene: TRBJ1-4; abundance: many; d_gene: -; v_gene: TRBV4-2; CDR3aa: CASSREREGEKLFF; CDR3nt: TGTGCCAGCAGCCGGGAGCGGGAAGGAGAAAAACTGTTTTTT
j_gene: TRBJ2-5; abundance: many; d_gene: -; v_gene: TRBV7-2; CDR3aa: CASSRPPGQQETQYF; CDR3nt: TGTGCCAGCAGCCGTCCTCCGGGACAACAAGAGACCCAGTACTTC
j_gene: TRBJ1-5; abundance: many; d_gene: TRBD1; v_gene: TRBV7-2; CDR3aa: CASSLAIRGQVFSQPQHF; CDR3nt: TGTGCCAGCAGCTTGGCTATAAGGGGACAGGTGTTTAGTCAGCCCCAGCATTTT
j_gene: TRBJ1-3; abundance: few; d_gene: -; v_gene: TRBV29-1; CDR3aa: CSVDPGSGNTIYF; CDR3nt: TGCAGCGTTGACCCAGGCTCTGGAAACACCATATATTTT
j_gene: TRBJ2-3; abundance: -; d_gene: TRBD2; v_gene: TRBV7-8; CDR3aa: CASSIPGLTTDTQYF; CDR3nt: TGTGCCAGCAGCATACCGGGACTAACCACAGATACGCAGTATTTT
j_gene: TRBJ2-1; abundance: many; d_gene: TRBD2; v_gene: TRBV7-8; CDR3aa: CASSLGIAGPYNEQFF; CDR3nt: TGTGCCAGCAGCTTAGGGATAGCGGGCCCCTACAATGAGCAGTTCTTC
j_gene: TRBJ2-3; abundance: -; d_gene: TRBD2; v_gene: TRBV7-3; CDR3aa: CASSLFGAGSTDTQYF; CDR3nt: TGTGCCAGCAGCTTATTCGGAGCGGGGAGCACAGATACGCAGTATTTT
j_gene: TRBJ1-4; abundance: -; d_gene: -; v_gene: TRBV6-2/TRBV6-3; CDR3aa: CASSYGWNIDEKLFF; CDR3nt: TGTGCCAGCAGTTATGGATGGAACATTGATGAAAAACTGTTTTTT
j_gene: TRBJ2-1; abundance: few; d_gene: -; v_gene: TRBV6-6; CDR3aa: CASSYSLHGNEQFF; CDR3nt: TGTGCCAGCAGTTACTCTTTACATGGGAATGAGCAGTTCTTC
j_gene: TRBJ1-3; abundance: -; d_gene: -; v_gene: TRBV12-3/TRBV12-4; CDR3aa: CASTPRGRSGNTIYF; CDR3nt: TGTGCCAGCACCCCCCGGGGGCGCTCTGGAAACACCATATATTTT
j_gene: TRBJ2-3; abundance: many; d_gene: -; v_gene: TRBV18; CDR3aa: CASSPRGGTDTQYF; CDR3nt: TGTGCCAGCTCTCCCAGGGGAGGAACAGATACGCAGTATTTT
j_gene: TRBJ1-1; abundance: many; d_gene: -; v_gene: TRBV20-1; CDR3aa: CSAVADGKNTEAFF; CDR3nt: TGCAGTGCCGTAGCGGACGGTAAGAACACTGAAGCTTTCTTT
j_gene: TRBJ2-1; abundance: few; d_gene: TRBD2; v_gene: TRBV5-1; CDR3aa: CASSRVISGRNEQFF; CDR3nt: TGCGCCAGCAGCCGTGTCATTAGCGGGAGAAATGAGCAGTTCTTC
j_gene: TRBJ2-4; abundance: many; d_gene: TRBD1; v_gene: TRBV11-2; CDR3aa: CASSPGTGTLAKNIQYF; CDR3nt: TGTGCCAGCAGCCCGGGGACAGGGACATTAGCCAAAAACATTCAGTACTTC
j_gene: TRBJ2-1; abundance: few; d_gene: -; v_gene: TRBV7-8; CDR3aa: CASSLYGLNEQFF; CDR3nt: TGTGCCAGCAGCTTATATGGGTTGAATGAGCAGTTCTTC
j_gene: TRBJ1-1; abundance: many; d_gene: -; v_gene: TRBV5-6; CDR3aa: CASRLGGFRMGTEAFF; CDR3nt: TGTGCCAGCCGGCTTGGAGGTTTCAGGATGGGCACTGAAGCTTTCTTT
j_gene: TRBJ1-1; abundance: many; d_gene: -; v_gene: TRBV12-3/TRBV12-4; CDR3aa: CASTSGRVWTEAFF; CDR3nt: TGTGCCAGCACCTCGGGGAGGGTGTGGACTGAAGCTTTCTTT
j_gene: TRBJ1-2; abundance: many; d_gene: TRBD1; v_gene: TRBV7-2; CDR3aa: CASTVRRDRGRIGYTF; CDR3nt: TGTGCCAGCACCGTCAGACGGGACAGGGGGCGAATTGGCTACACCTTC
j_gene: TRBJ1-1; abundance: -; d_gene: TRBD1; v_gene: TRBV12-3/TRBV12-4; CDR3aa: CASSFPGQGPRTEAFF; CDR3nt: TGTGCCAGCAGTTTCCCGGGACAGGGGCCGAGGACTGAAGCTTTCTTT
j_gene: TRBJ1-5; abundance: -; d_gene: -; v_gene: TRBV24-1; CDR3aa: CATSRAYSNQPQHF; CDR3nt: TGTGCCACCAGTCGGGCTTATAGCAATCAGCCCCAGCATTTT
j_gene: TRBJ1-1; abundance: -; d_gene: -; v_gene: TRBV27; CDR3aa: CASSYRTANTEAFF; CDR3nt: TGTGCCAGCAGTTACCGGACAGCGAACACTGAAGCTTTCTTT
j_gene: TRBJ2-1; abundance: few; d_gene: -; v_gene: TRBV28; CDR3aa: CASSSVMSGRYNEQFF; CDR3nt: TGTGCCAGCAGTTCGGTGATGAGCGGAAGATACAATGAGCAGTTCTTC
j_gene: TRBJ2-7; abundance: -; d_gene: -; v_gene: TRBV29-1; CDR3aa: CSVGGGRGSYEQYF; CDR3nt: TGCAGCGTGGGGGGGGGGCGCGGGTCCTACGAGCAGTACTTC
j_gene: TRBJ1-5; abundance: many; d_gene: -; v_gene: TRBV7-2; CDR3aa: CASRPDRNSNQPQHF; CDR3nt: TGTGCCAGCAGACCGGACAGAAATAGCAATCAGCCCCAGCATTTT
j_gene: TRBJ1-2; abundance: few; d_gene: TRBD1; v_gene: TRBV19; CDR3aa: CASRRTGDDGYTF; CDR3nt: TGTGCCAGTAGGCGGACAGGGGATGATGGCTACACCTTC
j_gene: TRBJ1-5; abundance: few; d_gene: -; v_gene: TRBV6-2/TRBV6-3; CDR3aa: CASSYSSQSQHF; CDR3nt: TGTGCCAGCAGTTACTCGTCCCAGAGCCAGCATTTT
j_gene: TRBJ1-1; abundance: few; d_gene: -; v_gene: TRBV6-1; CDR3aa: CASSRGRWPMNTEAFF; CDR3nt: TGTGCCAGCAGCCGGGGACGTTGGCCCATGAACACTGAAGCTTTCTTT
j_gene: TRBJ2-1; abundance: few; d_gene: -; v_gene: TRBV6-2/TRBV6-3; CDR3aa: CASSYRERSSYNEQFF; CDR3nt: TGTGCCAGCAGTTACCGGGAGCGGAGCTCCTACAATGAGCAGTTCTTC
j_gene: TRBJ1-6; abundance: many; d_gene: -; v_gene: TRBV14; CDR3aa: CASSQIPGLYSPLHF; CDR3nt: TGTGCCAGCAGCCAAATTCCAGGACTCTATTCACCCCTCCACTTT
j_gene: TRBJ1-5; abundance: -; d_gene: -; v_gene: TRBV28; CDR3aa: CASSLYQNQPQHF; CDR3nt: TGTGCCAGCAGTTTATACCAGAATCAGCCCCAGCATTTT
j_gene: TRBJ2-5; abundance: few; d_gene: TRBD2; v_gene: TRBV20-1; CDR3aa: CSAEASGSQETQYF; CDR3nt: TGCAGTGCGGAGGCTAGCGGGAGCCAAGAGACCCAGTACTTC
j_gene: TRBJ1-2; abundance: -; d_gene: -; v_gene: TRBV6-5; CDR3aa: CASSYSSANYGYTF; CDR3nt: TGTGCCAGCAGTTACTCTTCAGCTAACTATGGCTACACCTTC
j_gene: TRBJ2-5; abundance: many; d_gene: -; v_gene: TRBV4-2; CDR3aa: CASSQDPVQETQYF; CDR3nt: TGTGCCAGCAGCCAAGACCCGGTACAAGAGACCCAGTACTTC
j_gene: TRBJ1-5; abundance: -; d_gene: TRBD1; v_gene: TRBV27; CDR3aa: CASGSPGGQINQPQHF; CDR3nt: TGTGCCAGTGGGAGCCCAGGGGGGCAGATCAATCAGCCCCAGCATTTT
j_gene: TRBJ1-5; abundance: -; d_gene: -; v_gene: TRBV6-6; CDR3aa: CASSGSRQSNQPQHF; CDR3nt: TGTGCCAGCAGTGGCAGTCGACAGAGCAATCAGCCCCAGCATTTT